The clone carrying this TCR beta chain was counted a few times. V lost 5 bases, J lost 5 bases, and 12 bases stayed unmatched. The CDR3 spans 16 residues. Germline V CDR1 and CDR2: SGHTS, YDEGEE. This entry comes from a study of blood T cell repertoires in COVID-19. Across the whole study: Donors in the United States, Italy and Spain gave samples during acute or convalescent COVID-19.

Assay used: immunoSEQ multiplex PCR; TCRdb lists only in-frame clones, some missing. The repertoire holds about 250,000 clones, with about nine tenths as singletons. The chain combines TRBV5-8 with TRBJ1-5, with 8 bases aligning to TRBD1. The sample comprised peripheral blood. This receptor was taken from a woman aged 60 to 75 who had recovered from COVID-19. The CDR3 spells CASSLQTGTGDQPQHF. CDR3 coding DNA: TGTGCCAGCAGTTTGCAAACCGGGACAGGAGATCAGCCCCAGCATTTT.